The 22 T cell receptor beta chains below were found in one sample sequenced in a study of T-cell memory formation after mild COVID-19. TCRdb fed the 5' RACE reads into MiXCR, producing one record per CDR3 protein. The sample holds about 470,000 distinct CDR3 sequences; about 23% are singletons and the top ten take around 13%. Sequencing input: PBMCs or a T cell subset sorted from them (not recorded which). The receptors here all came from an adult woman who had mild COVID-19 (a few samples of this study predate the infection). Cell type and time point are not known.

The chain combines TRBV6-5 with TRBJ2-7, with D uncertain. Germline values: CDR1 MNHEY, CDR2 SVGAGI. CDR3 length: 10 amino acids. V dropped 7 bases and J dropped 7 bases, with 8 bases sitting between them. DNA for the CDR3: TGTGCCAGCATGGGCGTAGAGCAGTACTTC. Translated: CASMGVEQYF.

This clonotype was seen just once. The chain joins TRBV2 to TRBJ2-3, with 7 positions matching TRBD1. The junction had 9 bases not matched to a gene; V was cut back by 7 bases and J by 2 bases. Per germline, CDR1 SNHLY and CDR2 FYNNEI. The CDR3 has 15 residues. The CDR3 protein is CASTVTGSFTDTQYF. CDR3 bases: TGTGCCAGCACCGTGACAGGGTCTTTCACAGATACGCAGTATTTT.

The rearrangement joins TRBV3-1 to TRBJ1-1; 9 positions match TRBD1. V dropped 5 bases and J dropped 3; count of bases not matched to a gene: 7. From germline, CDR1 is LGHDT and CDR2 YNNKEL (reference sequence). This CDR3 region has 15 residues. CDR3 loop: CASSFRGQGYTEAFF. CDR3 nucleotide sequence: TGTGCCAGCAGCTTTAGAGGACAGGGGTACACTGAAGCTTTCTTT.

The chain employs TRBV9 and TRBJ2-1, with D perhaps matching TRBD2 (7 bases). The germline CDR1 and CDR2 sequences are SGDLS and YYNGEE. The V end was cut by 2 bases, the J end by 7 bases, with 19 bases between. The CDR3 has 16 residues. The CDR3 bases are TGTGCCAGCAGCGTCGGTTGGGGGGGCCGTGGGAATGAGCAGTTCTTC. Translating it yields CASSVGWGGRGNEQFF.

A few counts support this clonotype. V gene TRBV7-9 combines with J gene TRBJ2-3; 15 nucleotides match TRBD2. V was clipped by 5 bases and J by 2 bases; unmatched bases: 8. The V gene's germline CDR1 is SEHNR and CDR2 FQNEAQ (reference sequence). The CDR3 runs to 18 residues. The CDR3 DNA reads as TGTGCCAGCAGCCCCGGACTAGCGGGAGGGCTTCTCACAGATACGCAGTATTTT. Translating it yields CASSPGLAGGLLTDTQYF. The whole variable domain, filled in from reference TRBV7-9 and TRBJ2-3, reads DTGVSQNPRHKITKRGQNVTFRCDPISEHNRLYWYRQTLGQGPEFLTYFQNEAQLEKSRLLSDRFSAERPKGSFSTLEIQRTEQGDSAMYLCASSPGLAGGLLTDTQYFGPGTRLTVL.

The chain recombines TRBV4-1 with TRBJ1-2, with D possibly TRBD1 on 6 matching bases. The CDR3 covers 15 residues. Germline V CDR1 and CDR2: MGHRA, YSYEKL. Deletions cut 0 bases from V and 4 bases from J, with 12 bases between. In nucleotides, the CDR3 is TGCGCCAGCAGCCAAGATGGGGGGCTCTCCTATGGCTACACCTTC. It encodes CASSQDGGLSYGYTF.

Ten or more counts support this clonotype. The CDR3 here is CASSLTGRAYEQYF. CDR3 in DNA: TGTGCCAGCAGCCTGACAGGGAGAGCCTACGAGCAGTACTTC. The chain uses TRBV5-5 and TRBJ2-7; 7 bases fit TRBD1. The CDR3 consists of 14 residues. From germline, CDR1 is SGHKS and CDR2 YYEKEE (reference sequence). The junction had 6 bases not matched to a gene; V was cut back by 4 bases and J by 2 bases.

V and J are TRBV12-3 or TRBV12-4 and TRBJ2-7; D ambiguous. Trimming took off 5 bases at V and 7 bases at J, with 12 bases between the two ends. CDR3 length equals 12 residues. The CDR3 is CASSPQVGEQYF. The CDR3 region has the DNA TGTGCCAGCAGTCCACAAGTAGGGGAGCAGTACTTC.

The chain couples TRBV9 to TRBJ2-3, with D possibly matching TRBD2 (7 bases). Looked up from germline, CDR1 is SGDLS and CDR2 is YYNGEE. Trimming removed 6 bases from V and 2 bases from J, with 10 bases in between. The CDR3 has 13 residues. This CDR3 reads CASTRGATDTQYF. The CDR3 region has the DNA TGTGCCAGCACACGGGGGGCCACAGATACGCAGTATTTT.

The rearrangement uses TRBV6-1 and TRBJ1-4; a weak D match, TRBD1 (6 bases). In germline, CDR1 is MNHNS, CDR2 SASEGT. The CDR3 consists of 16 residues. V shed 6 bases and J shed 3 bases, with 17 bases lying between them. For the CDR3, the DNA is TGTGCCAGCAGAGCTAGACAACAGGGCTCTAATGAAAAACTGTTTTTT. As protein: CASRARQQGSNEKLFF.

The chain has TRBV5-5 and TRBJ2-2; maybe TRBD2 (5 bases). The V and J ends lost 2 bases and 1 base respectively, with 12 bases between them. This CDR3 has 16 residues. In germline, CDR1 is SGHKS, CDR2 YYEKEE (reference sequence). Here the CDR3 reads CASSLGPGKNTGELFF. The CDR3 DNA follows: TGTGCCAGCAGCTTAGGTCCGGGGAAGAACACCGGGGAGCTGTTTTTT.

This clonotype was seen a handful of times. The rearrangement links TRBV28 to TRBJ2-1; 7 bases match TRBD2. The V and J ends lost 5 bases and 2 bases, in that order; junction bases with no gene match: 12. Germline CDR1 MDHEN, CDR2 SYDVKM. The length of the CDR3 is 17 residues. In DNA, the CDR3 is TGTGCCAGCAGTGTGGGCGTGGAGGGAGGGCCCTACAATGAGCAGTTCTTC. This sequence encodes CASSVGVEGGPYNEQFF.

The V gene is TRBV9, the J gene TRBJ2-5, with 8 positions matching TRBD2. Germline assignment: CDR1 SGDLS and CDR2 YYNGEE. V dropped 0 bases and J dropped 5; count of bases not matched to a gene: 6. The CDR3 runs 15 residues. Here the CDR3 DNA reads TGTGCCAGCAGCGTAGGGATAGCGGGGCAGGAGACCCAGTACTTC. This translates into CASSVGIAGQETQYF. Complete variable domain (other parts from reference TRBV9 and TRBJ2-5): DSGVTQTPKHLITATGQRVTLRCSPRSGDLSVYWYQQSLDQGLQFLIQYYNGEERAKGNILERFSAQQFPDLHSELNLSSLELGDSALYFCASSVGIAGQETQYFGPGTRLLVL.

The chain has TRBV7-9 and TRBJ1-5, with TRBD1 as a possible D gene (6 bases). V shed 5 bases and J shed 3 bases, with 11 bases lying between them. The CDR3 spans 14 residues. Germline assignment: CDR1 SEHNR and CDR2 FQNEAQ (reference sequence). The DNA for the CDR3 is TGTGCCAGCAGCCCGGACAGCAACAATCAGCCCCAGCATTTT. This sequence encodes CASSPDSNNQPQHF. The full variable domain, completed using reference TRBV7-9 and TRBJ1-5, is DTGVSQNPRHKITKRGQNVTFRCDPISEHNRLYWYRQTLGQGPEFLTYFQNEAQLEKSRLLSDRFSAERPKGSFSTLEIQRTEQGDSAMYLCASSPDSNNQPQHFGDGTRLSIL.

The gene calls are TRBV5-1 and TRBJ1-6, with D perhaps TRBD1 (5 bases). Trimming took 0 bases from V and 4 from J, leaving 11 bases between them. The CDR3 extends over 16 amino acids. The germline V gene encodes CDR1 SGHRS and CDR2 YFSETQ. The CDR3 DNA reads TGCGCCAGCAGCTTGGCAGGGACGCGGTATAATTCACCCCTCCACTTT. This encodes CASSLAGTRYNSPLHF.

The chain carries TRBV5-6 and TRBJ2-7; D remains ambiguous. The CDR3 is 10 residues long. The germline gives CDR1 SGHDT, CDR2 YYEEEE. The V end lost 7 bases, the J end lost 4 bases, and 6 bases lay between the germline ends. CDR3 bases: TGTGCCAGCCCGGATTACGAGCAGTACTTC. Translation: CASPDYEQYF.

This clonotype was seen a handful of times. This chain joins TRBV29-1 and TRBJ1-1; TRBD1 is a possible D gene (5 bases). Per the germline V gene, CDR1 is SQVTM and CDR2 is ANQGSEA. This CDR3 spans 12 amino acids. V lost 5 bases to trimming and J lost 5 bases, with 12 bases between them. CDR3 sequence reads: CSVLRGETEAFF. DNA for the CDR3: TGCAGCGTTTTAAGGGGTGAGACTGAAGCTTTCTTT.

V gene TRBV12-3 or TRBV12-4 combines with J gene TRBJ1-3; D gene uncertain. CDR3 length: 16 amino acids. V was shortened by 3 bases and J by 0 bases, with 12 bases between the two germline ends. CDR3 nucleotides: TGTGCCAGCAGTTTGGCCACTGTTACCTCTGGAAACACCATATATTTT. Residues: CASSLATVTSGNTIYF.

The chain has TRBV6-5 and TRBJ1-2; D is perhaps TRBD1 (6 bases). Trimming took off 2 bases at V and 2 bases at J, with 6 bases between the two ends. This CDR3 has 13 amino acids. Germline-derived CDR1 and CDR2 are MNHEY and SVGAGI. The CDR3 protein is CASSYQGNYGYTF. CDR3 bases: TGTGCCAGCAGTTACCAGGGGAACTATGGCTACACCTTC.

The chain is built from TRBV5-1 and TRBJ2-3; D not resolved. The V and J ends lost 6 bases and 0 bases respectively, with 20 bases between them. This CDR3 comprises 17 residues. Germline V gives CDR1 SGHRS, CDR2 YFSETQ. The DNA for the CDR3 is TGCGCCAGCAACACCAAAGCGACGGAACCTAGCACAGATACGCAGTATTTT. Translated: CASNTKATEPSTDTQYF.

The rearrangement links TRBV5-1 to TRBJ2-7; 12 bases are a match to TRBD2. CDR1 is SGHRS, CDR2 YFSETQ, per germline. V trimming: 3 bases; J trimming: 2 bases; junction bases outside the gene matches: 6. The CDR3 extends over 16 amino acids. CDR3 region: CASSSQPSGGAYEQYF. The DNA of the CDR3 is TGCGCCAGCAGCTCCCAACCTAGCGGGGGGGCCTACGAGCAGTACTTC. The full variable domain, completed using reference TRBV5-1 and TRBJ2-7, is KAGVTQTPRYLIKTRGQQVTLSCSPISGHRSVSWYQQTPGQGLQFLFEYFSETQRNKGNFPGRFSGRQFSNSRSEMNVSTLELGDSALYLCASSSQPSGGAYEQYFGPGTRLTVT.

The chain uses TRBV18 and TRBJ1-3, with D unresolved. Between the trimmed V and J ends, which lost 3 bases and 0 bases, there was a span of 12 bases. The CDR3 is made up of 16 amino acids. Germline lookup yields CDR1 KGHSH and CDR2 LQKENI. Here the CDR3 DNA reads TGTGCCAGCTCACCGGCTTCGGGATACTCTGGAAACACCATATATTTT. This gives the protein CASSPASGYSGNTIYF.